This T cell receptor (beta chain) was recorded in a study of T cells in Graves' hyperthyroidism and ophthalmopathy (dated by TCRdb to between 2018 and 2021). Background for the entire study: Peripheral blood samples were taken at initial diagnosis, before any treatment was given. The study also compared thyroid tissue and blood T-cell repertoires from more than five Graves' hyperthyroidism patients. After sampling, hyperthyroidism patients received methimazole starting at 30 mg daily, and ophthalmopathy patients received high-dose intravenous methylprednisolone. The paper reports TCR Vbeta CDR3 sequencing of approximately 140 peripheral blood samples: around 45 ophthalmopathy, roughly 80 hyperthyroidism and roughly 17 progressor patients. To identify distinguishing TCR V-J signatures, a discovery cohort of 90 to 100 patients was used, comprising 43 with Graves' ophthalmopathy and about 59 with stable Graves' hyperthyroidism. Prospective prediction of ophthalmopathy was tested in an independent validation cohort of approximately 18 hyperthyroidism patients and some 17 patients who later progressed to ophthalmopathy. The 90 or so discovery patients were randomly split 7:3 into training and test sets. Paper-wide results and their limitations: In validation, the model predicted progression to ophthalmopathy a median of roughly 6.1 months before onset, with approximately 68% sensitivity and 72.22% specificity. Blood samples also contained most of the expanded thyroid clonotypes (frequency above 0.001), which suggests that blood repertoires may reflect thyroid immune responses. Sample size was not statistically predetermined, and investigators were not blinded to group allocation. A 13 V-J signature model separated ophthalmopathy from stable hyperthyroidism, with just over 85% sensitivity and roughly 84% specificity in cross-validation and 80%/75% in testing.

On this clonotype: This receptor's antigen is unknown. No base quality values were provided; no much bigger clone lies one nucleotide off.

Stable Graves' hyperthyroidism was defined as no progression to ophthalmopathy during 18 months of follow-up. Hyperthyroidism patients were newly diagnosed, had a disease duration of under 2 months, and were aged 18 to 65 years. Exclusion was applied to patients with uncontrolled infections, other autoimmune diseases, pregnancy or lactation. Diagnoses were established on the basis of clinical symptoms, serum thyroxine and TRAb, thyroid ultrasound, and orbital computed tomography. Ficoll-Paque density gradient centrifugation was used to isolate PBMCs from 10 ml of fresh peripheral blood. Total RNA was extracted with Trizol reagent, and quality was checked on an Agilent 2100 Bioanalyzer. Here V drops 5 bases and J drops 4 bases, and the junction holds 8 bases not matched to any gene. Including the terminal cysteine and phenylalanine, the CDR3 comprises 16 residues. Only the CDR3 DNA stays, 48 bases, in frame from base 1. The germline V gene provides CDR1 MNHEY and CDR2 SVGEGT.

The TCR beta CDR3 regions were amplified from RNA transcripts. The TCR CDR3 was subjected to a first round of RT-PCR using the HTBI primer set and the Qiagen OneStep RT-PCR kit. A second multiplex PCR round built the libraries, followed by size selection and purification. Sequencing of the libraries was done on an Illumina HiSeq2000 using paired-end 100 bp reads. The authors processed their data as follows. SOAPnuke was used to process the raw data, throwing out any read that contained adapters or uncalled bases, had a mean Phred below 15, or lacked an exact constant-primer or identifier match. High-quality paired reads were merged using COPE v1.2.5, and each unique nucleotide sequence was defined as a clonotype. MiTCR v1.1 was used to align clonotypes to the IMGT TRBV, TRBD and TRBJ reference segments. The analysis included only V-J combinations with a frequency above 0.0001, which together covered roughly 99% of the repertoires. A TCS score was defined as the ratio between F50 (clonal expansion) and ExV (chaos), using BLOSUM62-based TCRdist between CDR3 peptides within each V-J. Welch's t-statistics and random forest reduced around 520 V-J features to roughly 13, which were used in a naive Bayes classifier (R e1071). The public sequencing data were trimmed at Q25 with fastp and processed into clonotypes with MiXCR by TCRdb, which kept only in-frame beta chains. Entries are consolidated by CDR3 protein sequence, retaining the most common genes and DNA. TCRdb's processing, not the authors', yielded these V and J calls. This sample is represented by around 340,000 distinct CDR3 sequences; roughly 21% of them were singletons. Together, the top ten hold roughly 52% of the sample.

Material: blood. This clonotype originated in a woman in her forties or fifties with Graves' hyperthyroidism. The V gene is TRBV6-2 or TRBV6-3 and the J gene is TRBJ2-3, and 11 bases in between align with TRBD1. The CDR3 reads CASSLGQGAWADTQYF. The base sequence is TGTGCCAGCAGTCTAGGACAGGGGGCGTGGGCAGATACGCAGTATTTT.